The 27 T cell receptor beta chains listed next were all sequenced from one sample in a study of OX40 agonist ivuxolimab in advanced cancers. Measured with immunoSEQ multiplex PCR; TCRdb has only the in-frame clones, and not every one. The repertoire consists of roughly 20,000 clones, with about 80% occurring once and the leading ten covering approximately 30%. The source was CD4+ or CD8+ T cells sorted from blood, collected in a trial of the OX40 agonist ivuxolimab. The source is an adult with an advanced solid tumor such as melanoma, head and neck, liver or kidney cancer.

V is TRBV25-1 and J is TRBJ2-7; D gene ambiguous. The CDR3 has 12 residues. In germline, CDR1 is MGHDK, CDR2 SYGVNS. V was shortened by 10 bases and J by 2 bases, with 12 bases between the two germline ends. The CDR3 nucleotides read TGTGCCACGGAACAGAAACCCTACGAGCAGTACTTC. Residues: CATEQKPYEQYF.

The J gene is TRBJ2-7, the V gene TRBV7-8, with unresolved D. V gave up 4 bases and J gave up 5 bases, with 6 bases separating them. Germline assignment: CDR1 SGHVS and CDR2 FQNEAQ. The CDR3 extends over 11 amino acids. The CDR3 is CASSSGHEQYF. The CDR3 coding sequence is TGTGCCAGCAGCTCAGGACACGAGCAGTACTTC.

The table lists this clone with a few counts. The chain joins TRBV7-9 to TRBJ2-6, with 8 positions matching TRBD1. The CDR3 loop spans 19 amino acids. Germline CDR1 and CDR2: SEHNR and FQNEAQ (reference sequence). V trimming: 1 base; J trimming: 0 bases; junction bases outside the gene matches: 8. The CDR3 is CASSLGDRQYYSGANVLTF. For the CDR3, the DNA is TGTGCCAGCAGCTTAGGGGACAGGCAGTACTACTCTGGGGCCAACGTCCTGACTTTC.

The CDR3 bases are TGTGCCAGCAGCAAGCGGGGGGGGGCACTTACCTACGAGCAGTACTTC. Protein product: CASSKRGGALTYEQYF. This chain links TRBV5-4 with TRBJ2-7, with 10 bases matching TRBD2. There are 16 residues in the CDR3. Losses at the gene ends were 4 bases for V and 2 bases for J; bases not matched to a gene: 9. CDR1 is SGHNT, CDR2 YYREEE, per germline (reference sequence).

The chain joins TRBV2 to TRBJ2-5; D is unclear. This CDR3 has 15 residues. Germline values: CDR1 SNHLY, CDR2 FYNNEI. Trimming stripped 2 bases from V and 5 bases from J, with 15 bases between. The CDR3 region has the DNA TGTGCCAGCAGTGAAATGAGCCTAATAGGGGAGACCCAGTACTTC. Protein product: CASSEMSLIGETQYF.

This clone was counted between two and nine times. J is TRBJ1-1 and V is TRBV25-1, with D hard to call. The germline gives CDR1 MGHDK, CDR2 SYGVNS. V lost 5 bases and J 6 bases, leaving 7 bases between the germline ends. The CDR3 covers 11 residues. CDR3 sequence reads: CASSQGSEAFF. The DNA for the CDR3 is TGTGCCAGCAGTCAAGGATCTGAAGCTTTCTTT.

The gene calls are TRBV11-2 and TRBJ2-5; D is unresolved. Germline V gene data show CDR1 as SGHAT and CDR2 as FQNNGV. This CDR3 has 16 residues. V lost 1 base and J lost 2, with 14 bases in between. The CDR3 DNA follows: TGTGCCAGCAGCTTAGGGATCCTTTTAAGACAAGAGACCCAGTACTTC. It is translated as CASSLGILLRQETQYF.

This rearrangement joins TRBV5-6 to TRBJ1-5, with D uncertain. This CDR3 has 14 amino acids. V dropped 0 bases and J dropped 4 bases, with 8 bases sitting between them. Looked up from germline, CDR1 is SGHDT and CDR2 is YYEEEE. The CDR3 loop reads CASSLGSGNQPQHF. DNA of the CDR3: TGTGCCAGCAGCTTGGGTAGTGGTAATCAGCCCCAGCATTTT.

This clone was found a few times. The chain combines TRBV7-9 with TRBJ2-3; 7 bases match TRBD2. The V gene's germline CDR1 is SEHNR and CDR2 FQNEAQ (reference sequence). This CDR3 has 16 amino acids. V gave up 7 bases and J gave up 2 bases; unmatched junction bases: 12. In nucleotides, the CDR3 is TGTGCCAGCAACGCCCCACTCGCGGGAGACACAGATACGCAGTATTTT. Amino acid sequence: CASNAPLAGDTDTQYF.

The chain employs TRBV7-8 and TRBJ2-5, with TRBD2 as a possible D gene (5 bases). CDR3 size: 15 residues. Germline CDR1 and CDR2: SGHVS and FQNEAQ. V was trimmed by 4 bases and J by 5 bases, leaving 17 bases between them. The CDR3 nucleotides are TGTGCCAGCAGCTCGAGACTAAGCCTGGGGGAGACCCAGTACTTC. Its protein product is CASSSRLSLGETQYF.

V usage is TRBV5-4 and J usage is TRBJ2-1, with 11 bases fitting TRBD2. CDR3 length: 15 amino acids. Unmatched junction bases numbered 5, after V lost 4 bases and J lost 5 bases. Germline CDR1 and CDR2: SGHNT and YYREEE (reference sequence). The CDR3 nucleotides read TGTGCCAGCAGCCCGGGGACTAGCGGAGACAATGAGCAGTTCTTC. Encoded protein: CASSPGTSGDNEQFF.

This clone was detected ten times or more. The chain carries TRBV6-6 and TRBJ1-2; no reliable D call. This CDR3 region has 13 residues. The V gene lost 5 bases and the J gene lost 4 bases, with 11 bases spanning the gap. Germline V CDR1 and CDR2: MNHNY, SVGAGI (reference sequence). Here the CDR3 reads CASSPYGSYGYTF. In DNA, the CDR3 is TGTGCCAGCAGTCCTTATGGGTCCTATGGCTACACCTTC.

V is TRBV6-4 and J is TRBJ2-1; 8 bases map to TRBD1. V lost 0 bases to trimming and J lost 5 bases; unmatched junction nucleotides: 3. The CDR3 is 15 residues long. Germline V lookup: CDR1 MRHNA, CDR2 SNTAGT. This CDR3 is CASSDSDRADNEQFF. The CDR3 nucleotides are TGTGCCAGCAGTGACTCGGACAGGGCGGACAATGAGCAGTTCTTC.

V and J are TRBV7-9 and TRBJ2-3, with 15 bases identical to TRBD2. Germline trimming cut 5 bases from V and 3 bases from J; bases unmatched to any gene: 6. The CDR3 consists of 17 residues. CDR1 and CDR2 from the germline V gene are SEHNR and FQNEAQ (reference sequence). The CDR3 DNA follows: TGTGCCAGCAGCGCGGCCGGGACTAGCGGGAGGACAGATACGCAGTATTTT. This gives the protein CASSAAGTSGRTDTQYF.

V gene TRBV15 combines with J gene TRBJ2-5; TRBD2 aligns across 7 bases. Germline values: CDR1 LNHNV, CDR2 YYDKDF (reference sequence). The CDR3 has 16 residues. Germline trimming cut 0 bases from V and 5 bases from J; bases unmatched to any gene: 9. CDR3 residues: CATSRDRGTGGETQYF. The CDR3 bases are TGTGCCACCAGCAGAGACCGTGGGACCGGGGGGGAGACCCAGTACTTC.

The CDR3 protein is CASSLATGGAFDEQYF. The CDR3 nucleotides read TGTGCCAGCAGTTTAGCAACAGGGGGCGCATTCGACGAGCAGTACTTC. The gene calls are TRBV28 and TRBJ2-7; 9 positions match TRBD1. The CDR3 runs to 16 residues. V gave up 2 bases and J gave up 5 bases; unmatched junction bases: 10. The germline gives CDR1 MDHEN, CDR2 SYDVKM.

The J gene is TRBJ2-1, the V gene TRBV29-1; 7 positions agree with TRBD1. This CDR3 has 16 amino acids. Trimming took 3 bases from V and 2 from J; bases not matched to a gene: 10. Germline CDR1 is SQVTM and CDR2 is ANQGSEA. CDR3 region: CSVDFRDREPYNEQFF. CDR3 DNA: TGCAGCGTTGATTTCCGCGACAGGGAGCCCTACAATGAGCAGTTCTTC.

This chain connects TRBV7-6 to TRBJ1-1; TRBD1 matches 10 bases. Trimming took 5 bases from V and 8 from J; bases not matched to a gene: 8. Germline V CDR1 and CDR2: SGHVS, FNYEAQ. This CDR3 region has 14 residues. CDR3 sequence reads: CASSPTGGFPEAFF. CDR3 DNA sequence: TGTGCCAGCAGCCCGACAGGGGGCTTTCCAGAAGCTTTCTTT.

This chain uses TRBV11-2 with TRBJ1-1, with D possibly being TRBD1 (5 bases). Deletions cut 3 bases from V and 1 base from J, with 9 bases between. The length of the CDR3 is 14 residues. Germline CDR1 and CDR2: SGHAT and FQNNGV. The CDR3 loop reads CASSLGRANTEAFF. In nucleotides, the CDR3 is TGTGCCAGCAGCTTGGGACGGGCGAACACTGAAGCTTTCTTT. The complete variable domain, with remaining parts taken from reference TRBV11-2 and TRBJ1-1, reads EAGVAQSPRYKIIEKRQSVAFWCNPISGHATLYWYQQILGQGPKLLIQFQNNGVVDDSQLPKDRFSAERLKGVDSTLKIQPAKLEDSAVYLCASSLGRANTEAFFGQGTRLTVV.

The chain links TRBV5-1 to TRBJ1-5; possibly TRBD1 for D (5 bases). In germline, CDR1 is SGHRS, CDR2 YFSETQ. The ends were cut back, 1 base at V and 4 bases at J, with 21 bases in the middle. The length of the CDR3 is 18 residues. CDR3 amino acids: CASSLSSIRAGRNQPQHF. In DNA, the CDR3 is TGCGCCAGCAGCTTGAGCTCGATTAGGGCAGGGCGGAATCAGCCCCAGCATTTT.

The chain has TRBV7-8 and TRBJ2-1, with 9 nucleotides matching TRBD1. J lost 5 bases, V lost 0 bases, and 8 bases had no gene match. The CDR3 sequence is 17 residues long. Germline assignment: CDR1 SGHVS and CDR2 FQNEAQ. CDR3 DNA sequence: TGTGCCAGCAGCTTAGCAGCGGGACAGGGTCTAAACAATGAGCAGTTCTTC. Its protein product is CASSLAAGQGLNNEQFF.

The chain recombines TRBV6-4 with TRBJ1-2; the match to TRBD1 covers 10 bases. The CDR3 sequence is 16 residues long. Germline V gene data show CDR1 as MRHNA and CDR2 as SNTAGT. After removal of 0 bases from V and 4 bases from J, the junction contained 5 bases not matched to a gene. DNA of the CDR3: TGTGCCAGCAGTGACTCGGGGGACAGGGGTCTCTATGGCTACACCTTC. Its protein is CASSDSGDRGLYGYTF.

J is TRBJ2-6 and V is TRBV21-1; whether TRBD2, the table's D call, matches the DNA was not checked. TRBV21-1 is recorded as a pseudogene. This CDR3 region has 19 residues. The CDR3 loop is CASSRGDLCFNSGANVLTF. The CDR3 nucleotides are TGTGCCAGCAGCAGGGGAGACTTATGCTTCAACTCTGGGGCCAACGTCCTGACTTTC.

The chain employs TRBV21-1 and TRBJ2-5; TRBD2 was called by the table and not checked on the DNA. TRBV21-1 is classified as a pseudogene. The CDR3 runs to 20 residues. This CDR3 is CASSSRGEVSSGRASETQYF. CDR3 sequence (DNA): TGTGCCAGCAGCTCCCGGGGGGAGGTATCTAGCGGGAGGGCCTCGGAGACCCAGTACTTC.

This chain uses TRBV5-8 with TRBJ1-1, with no clear D. V lost 0 bases to trimming and J lost 6 bases, with 6 bases between them. The CDR3 sequence is 12 residues long. Germline assignment: CDR1 SGHTS and CDR2 YDEGEE. The CDR3 spells CASSLGVSEAFF. Here the CDR3 DNA reads TGTGCCAGCAGCTTGGGCGTCTCTGAAGCTTTCTTT.

A single count supports this clone. The CDR3: CASSLVVLAGGPRADTQYF. The CDR3 DNA follows: TGTGCCAGCAGCTTAGTGGTTCTAGCGGGAGGTCCCAGGGCAGATACGCAGTATTTT. The gene calls are TRBV11-2 and TRBJ2-3; TRBD2 matches 11 bases. V gave up 1 base and J gave up 4 bases; unmatched junction bases: 13. Germline V lookup: CDR1 SGHAT, CDR2 FQNNGV. The length of the CDR3 is 19 residues.

The gene calls are TRBV6-7 and TRBJ2-7; D possibly corresponds to TRBD1 (6 bases). TRBV6-7 is marked as an open reading frame, function uncertain. Trimming shortened V by 5 bases and J by 6 bases, and 20 bases separated the two germline ends. The CDR3 contains 15 residues. The CDR3 loop reads CASSEGDGQMGEQYF. The DNA of the CDR3 is TGTGCCAGCAGTGAAGGAGACGGACAGATGGGCGAGCAGTACTTC.